The subject of this entry is one T cell receptor (beta chain). Its antigen is not yet known. No per-base quality is available; no much larger clone lies one base away. Inclusive of the bounding cysteine and phenylalanine, the CDR3 is 14 residues long. Of all the DNA, just the CDR3 is kept, 42 bases in frame from base 1. CDR1 and CDR2 are drawn from the germline V gene: MGHDK, SYGVNS. At the junction V is shortened by 6 bases and J by 6 bases, with 14 bases in between. Sequencing took place on an Illumina HiSeq 1500. TCRdb reanalyzed the raw reads on its own, using fastp at Q25 for trimming and MiXCR for clone calling, and kept in-frame beta chains. Rows merge per CDR3 protein into single entries with the most common DNA and genes. The sample table records roughly 600,000 distinct CDR3 sequences; roughly 26% of these occur just once. The ten largest account for around 8% of the sample. The data belong to a study of T cell repertoires in cytomegalovirus infection (dated by TCRdb to about 2019). Looking at the study overall: Because public TCR beta signatures pointed to carriage of CMV infection together with the matching HLA type, the HLA type of each donor mattered for the analysis.

Results and caveats for the whole study, not just this receptor: In both this cohort and an independent roughly 400-donor cohort, the cumulative frequency of public TCR beta family members distinguished carriers of CMV infection plus the relevant HLA type. The ex vivo response was dominated by HLA-C-restricted CMV-specific TCR beta clonotypes, and the single most frequent clonotype in two of eight donors was supplied by these HLA-C-restricted clonotypes.

This sequence uses TRBV25-1 and TRBJ2-2; 5 matching bases give a weak D call of TRBD2. The receptor's source is a human donor in good health (CMV status not recorded). Some clones in this sample may be carry-over from other donors' samples. Sequenced: CD8+ T cells from PBMCs. DNA sequence: TGTGCCAGCAGCCTGGGAGCTGGTTCCGGGGAGCTGTTTTTT. This yields the protein CASSLGAGSGELFF. Outside the CDR3, residues come from the reference TRBV25-1 and TRBJ2-2 proteins, so the full variable domain is: EADIYQTPRYLVIGTGKKITLECSQTMGHDKMYWYQQDPGMELHLIHYSYGVNSTEKGDLSSESTVSRIRTEHFPLTLESARPSHTSQYLCASSLGAGSGELFFGEGSRLTVL.